This T cell receptor beta chain was captured in a study of shared clonotypes between healthy human individuals (dated by TCRdb to about 2020). Study-wide context: The cohort included three men and a couple of women between 18 and 49 years of age. To estimate repertoire size and how much clonotype sharing occurs between individuals, the study deeply sequenced the blood TCR repertoires of roughly 5 healthy adults. To increase sequencing depth and limit assay-specific biases, TCR repertoire library preparation and sequencing were carried out by different laboratories using diverse techniques. Leukapheresis yielded between about 0.85 and 10 billion PBMCs per donor. For each donor, three plates each were used for CD4 naive and CD4 memory, two plates were used for CD8 naive, and one plate was used for CD8 memory. Overall study outcomes, separate from this receptor: Higher generation probabilities were observed for clonotypes shared by all four sorted-subset donors than for non-shared clonotypes. Estimated clonotype richness was generally larger for naive than for memory subsets. Sampling was limited to blood, and TCR repertoires in tissue likely differ from TCR repertoires in blood. Because the study included a small number of donors, the genetic and exposure-history diversity represented was limited. Pairwise subsampling led to the expectation that sequencing depth would affect the degree of clonotype sharing among donors. Even with the large sequencing depth, rarefaction of the sorted-subset datasets indicated that sequencing was incomplete. Sharing across four donors was observed for around 5% of naive CD4, over 3% of naive CD8, roughly 2.4% of memory CD4, and around 0.42% of memory CD8 clonotypes.

TCR CDR3 regions were amplified from genomic DNA by multiplex PCR using the deep immunoSEQ assay. Genomic DNA extracted from each cell subset was distributed evenly over all wells of several immunoSEQ 96-well plates, and each plate served as one replicate. Each replicate PCR for sorted subsets received roughly 200 ng genomic DNA, equal to around 32,000 T cell genomes. Purified libraries were quantified with a Qubit 3.0 fluorometer, sized on a Bioanalyzer 2100, and re-quantified with the KAPA Library Quantification kit. Each immunoSEQ 96-well plate was sequenced on its own single-read 150-cycle Illumina NextSeq 550 flow cell. On the study's bioinformatics: Because the immunoSEQ output held only junctional sequences and lacked quality scores, the filtering could not match the filtering applied to full-length reads. To assign V/J genes and CDR3, sequences were annotated against IMGT germline references using PyIR, a Python wrapper for IgBLAST v1.9. Reads with weak V/J assignments (E-value above 1e-6), missing CDR3, stop codons, out-of-frame junctions, or ambiguous translated residues were removed. A V3J clonotype was defined by an identical inferred V gene, J gene, and CDR3 amino acid sequence. Percentage overlap between repertoires was calculated by dividing the number of shared unique clonotypes by the size of the smaller repertoire. RTK rarefaction, the Chao1 estimator, and Recon v2.1 estimates of unobserved clonotypes were used to assess repertoire richness. For all TCRbeta clonotypes obtained by the gDNA method from a few donors, generation probabilities were computed with OLGA. Drawn from immuneACCESS, this table holds only the in-frame rearrangements with V and J called that TCRdb kept. Clones are partly lost; checked studies trace under half to an unresolved V gene and leave the rest unexplained. The V and J calls and the clone size are those of that table, but D and trimming were determined from the DNA. The sample table lists 2.5 million or so clones, around nine tenths of them with a count of one. The ten most abundant clones make up roughly 0.14% of the sample.

As regards this clone: This clone's antigen is unknown. There are no base qualities to consult, and no much larger clone falls within one base.

Healthy HIV-negative adults with no recently reported acute infections or vaccinations were included as donors. Every donor was a Caucasian adult living in Nashville, Tennessee, USA. Magnetic negative selection was used to enrich CD4+ T cells, after which naive cells were positively selected on CD45RA and the negative fraction became the memory subset. After blood collection by leukapheresis, PBMCs were isolated using Ficoll-Histopaque density gradient centrifugation and then cryopreserved in the vapor phase of liquid nitrogen. Purity and quantity of every magnetically sorted T cell population were checked by analytical flow cytometry. From each sorted fraction, genomic DNA was isolated and quantified by UV absorbance on a Nanodrop 2000c. The CDR3 spans 12 residues, from the cysteine through the phenylalanine. Only the CDR3 DNA stays, 36 bases, in frame from base 1. V and J lose 3 bases and 9 bases, and a span of 10 bases separates them. CDR1 and CDR2 are read off the germline V gene as KGHSH and LQKENI.

Sequencing was done on a sample of naive CD4+ T cells sorted from blood. Taken with the paper, the label for cell subset or site translates to: CD45RA+ positively selected. This clonotype originated in a young man in good health. The receptor chain draws on TRBV18 and TRBJ2-3; D gene: possibly TRBD2, on 5 matching bases. The nucleotide sequence is given as TGTGCCAGCTCACCTAATCCGGGGACGCAGTATTTT. The resulting protein is CASSPNPGTQYF.